The rows below give T cell receptor beta chains drawn from one sample of a study of blood T cell repertoires in COVID-19. Measured with immunoSEQ multiplex PCR; TCRdb has only the in-frame clones, and not every one. The sample shows around 120,000 clones, roughly nine tenths of them seen only once. The sequenced material came from peripheral blood. All receptors come from a man between 70 and 80 years old who had recovered from COVID-19. CDR3s leave out the opening cysteine and the closing phenylalanine or tryptophan. Fields, in order: J gene, V gene, clone size, CDR3 protein. Where a row states a size, it is once, few, many or the class of an expanded clone; other rows omit it.

J gene: TRBJ1-1; V gene: TRBV11-2; clone size: once; CDR3 protein: ASSLIGGGSEAF
J gene: TRBJ1-3; V gene: TRBV6-5; clone size: -; CDR3 protein: ASRALVSGNTIY
J gene: TRBJ2-1; V gene: TRBV28; clone size: -; CDR3 protein: ASSLNLEQF
J gene: TRBJ2-3; V gene: TRBV6-2/TRBV6-3; clone size: -; CDR3 protein: ASSYPSGTSFIPDTQY
J gene: TRBJ2-7; V gene: TRBV6-5; clone size: -; CDR3 protein: ASSYNGGYEQY
J gene: TRBJ1-2; V gene: TRBV30; clone size: -; CDR3 protein: ARRLLGDYGYT
J gene: TRBJ1-2; V gene: TRBV29-1; clone size: -; CDR3 protein: SVEAGIGYT
J gene: TRBJ2-3; V gene: TRBV3-1/TRBV3-2; clone size: -; CDR3 protein: ASSPTGPTDTQY
J gene: TRBJ2-3; V gene: TRBV4-2; clone size: once; CDR3 protein: ASSQEGLAASTDTQY
J gene: TRBJ2-7; V gene: TRBV4-1; clone size: -; CDR3 protein: ASSSSGGSSYEQY
J gene: TRBJ1-3; V gene: TRBV5-4; clone size: -; CDR3 protein: ASSLEPGGGGNTIY
J gene: TRBJ1-1; V gene: TRBV11-2; clone size: -; CDR3 protein: ASSPRRRAEAF
J gene: TRBJ2-5; V gene: TRBV6-5; clone size: -; CDR3 protein: ASRLYSGSEETQY
J gene: TRBJ1-2; V gene: TRBV18; clone size: few; CDR3 protein: ASSPGQSLTIGYT
J gene: TRBJ2-3; V gene: TRBV5-1; clone size: -; CDR3 protein: ASSLDSGVTDTQY
J gene: TRBJ2-2; V gene: TRBV2; clone size: -; CDR3 protein: AYSQGPNTGELF
J gene: TRBJ1-1; V gene: TRBV7-3; clone size: -; CDR3 protein: ASSLTAGGDTEAF
J gene: TRBJ1-4; V gene: TRBV19; clone size: -; CDR3 protein: ASSIGGTGTTNEKLF
J gene: TRBJ2-7; V gene: TRBV29-1; clone size: -; CDR3 protein: SVEVASGQEGEQY
J gene: TRBJ2-1; V gene: TRBV6-2/TRBV6-3; clone size: -; CDR3 protein: ASSTHGLAPYNEQF
J gene: TRBJ2-7; V gene: TRBV15; clone size: -; CDR3 protein: ATSRATSSSYEQY
J gene: TRBJ1-4; V gene: TRBV5-1; clone size: -; CDR3 protein: ASATGGQNEKLF
J gene: TRBJ2-1; V gene: TRBV3-1/TRBV3-2; clone size: -; CDR3 protein: ASSLGTRLYNEQF
J gene: TRBJ1-5; V gene: TRBV10-3; clone size: -; CDR3 protein: AIGGEGPLNQPQH
J gene: TRBJ1-4; V gene: TRBV20-1; clone size: -; CDR3 protein: SASGSRDSTKIGI
J gene: TRBJ2-1; V gene: TRBV28; clone size: -; CDR3 protein: ASPHLAANEQF
J gene: TRBJ1-5; V gene: TRBV9; clone size: -; CDR3 protein: ASSAWGGSQPQH
J gene: TRBJ1-5; V gene: TRBV2; clone size: few; CDR3 protein: ASSEDRDNQPQH
J gene: TRBJ1-1; V gene: TRBV12-3/TRBV12-4; clone size: -; CDR3 protein: ASGLNQNTEAF
J gene: TRBJ2-7; V gene: TRBV4-3; clone size: -; CDR3 protein: ASSQDRGRSYEQY
J gene: TRBJ1-5; V gene: TRBV28; clone size: -; CDR3 protein: ATYRGNNQPQH
J gene: TRBJ1-1; V gene: TRBV11-2; clone size: -; CDR3 protein: ASSPGTGNEAF